This TCR beta chain was captured in a study of blood T cell repertoires in COVID-19. Turning to the study itself: In each case, the material was cDNA or gDNA derived from T cells, B-cell-depleted T cells, or PBMCs.

Data came from immunoSEQ multiplex PCR; TCRdb stores just in-frame clones and leaves some out. This sample has 200,000 or so clones, with nearly 90% found just once. V dropped 2 bases and J dropped 2 bases, with 7 bases sitting between them. Germline CDR1 reads SEHNR; CDR2 reads FQNEAQ (reference sequence). The CDR3 is 13 residues long. V is TRBV7-9 and J is TRBJ2-7, with a tentative D call TRBD2 (5 bases). The sequence came from a man aged 50 to 59 with COVID-19, enrolled during active disease. Sample: peripheral blood. Written as DNA, the CDR3 is TGTGCCAGCAGCTTAATGGGAGCCTACGAGCAGTACTTC. As protein: CASSLMGAYEQYF.